The clone carrying this T cell receptor beta chain came up once. In the original processing: Reference gene primer amplification gave estimated nucleated cell counts. Profiling relied on immunoSEQ multiplex PCR, and the TCRdb table lists in-frame clones only, not all of them. V, J and clone size derive from that table, while D and trimming were established from the DNA sequence. This sample has about 200,000 clones, with around 80% found just once. Trimming cost V 5 bases and J 7 bases; bases outside gene matches: 6. This CDR3 has 15 residues. In germline, CDR1 is MDHEN, CDR2 SYDVKM. These data belong to a study of blood T cell repertoires in COVID-19. Study as a whole: COVID-19 samples from acute and convalescent phases originated in the United States, Italy and Spain. PBMCs, B-cell-depleted T cells, or T cells were the source of the cDNA or gDNA that made up the material.

The sequencing sample was made of peripheral blood. The receptor was isolated from a woman in her fifties or sixties with acute or convalescent COVID-19. The gene calls are TRBV28 and TRBJ2-3, with 13 bases that match TRBD2. Here the CDR3 reads CASSTGLAGVNTQYF. CDR3 DNA sequence: TGTGCCAGCAGTACAGGACTAGCGGGAGTGAATACGCAGTATTTT.